This TCR beta chain was found in a study of breast tumors, draining lymph nodes, adjacent tissues. TCRdb independently ran MiXCR on the multiplex PCR reads; one entry per CDR3 protein. In the table there are approximately 200,000 distinct CDR3 sequences, 31% of which are singletons. The CDR3 loop spans 13 amino acids. With 6 bases clipped from V and 9 bases from J, the junction kept 9 bases outside the gene matches. Germline V gene sequence: CDR1 DFQATT, CDR2 SNEGSKA (reference sequence). Breast cancer patients provided tissue from their axillary draining lymph nodes. Comment on this clonotype: No antigen is known for it.

Regarding the study as a whole: Tumor and nontumor repertoires were significantly more similar in luminal-like than in basal-like breast cancer. Tumor repertoires ranked between lymph nodes and nontumor tissue in diversity, with V and J gene preferences.

This rearrangement joins TRBV20-1 to TRBJ2-1; 9 bases fit TRBD2. The sequence was obtained from a female donor with breast cancer. Some clones in this sample may be carry-over from other donors' samples. The sample taken for sequencing was axillary lymph node tissue. The CDR3 loop reads CSAWPGLASEQFF. CDR3 DNA sequence: TGCAGTGCCTGGCCGGGACTAGCCTCTGAGCAGTTCTTC.